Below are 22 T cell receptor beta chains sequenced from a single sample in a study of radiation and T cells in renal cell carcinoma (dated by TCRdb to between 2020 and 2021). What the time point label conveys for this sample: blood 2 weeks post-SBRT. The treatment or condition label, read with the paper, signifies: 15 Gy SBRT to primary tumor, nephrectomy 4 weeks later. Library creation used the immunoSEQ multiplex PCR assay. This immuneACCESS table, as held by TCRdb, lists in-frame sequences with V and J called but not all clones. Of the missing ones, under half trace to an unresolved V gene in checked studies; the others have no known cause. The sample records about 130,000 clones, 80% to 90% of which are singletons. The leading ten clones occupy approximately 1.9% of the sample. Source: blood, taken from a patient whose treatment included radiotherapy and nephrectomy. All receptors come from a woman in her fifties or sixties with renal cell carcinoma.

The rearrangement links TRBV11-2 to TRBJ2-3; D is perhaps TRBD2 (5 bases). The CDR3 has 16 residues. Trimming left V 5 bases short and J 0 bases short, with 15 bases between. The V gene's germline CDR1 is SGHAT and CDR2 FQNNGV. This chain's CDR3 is CASSRVNLASTDTQYF. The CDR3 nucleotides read TGTGCCAGCAGCCGCGTCAACCTAGCTAGCACAGATACGCAGTATTTT. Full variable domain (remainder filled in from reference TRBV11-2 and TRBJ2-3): EAGVAQSPRYKIIEKRQSVAFWCNPISGHATLYWYQQILGQGPKLLIQFQNNGVVDDSQLPKDRFSAERLKGVDSTLKIQPAKLEDSAVYLCASSRVNLASTDTQYFGPGTRLTVL.

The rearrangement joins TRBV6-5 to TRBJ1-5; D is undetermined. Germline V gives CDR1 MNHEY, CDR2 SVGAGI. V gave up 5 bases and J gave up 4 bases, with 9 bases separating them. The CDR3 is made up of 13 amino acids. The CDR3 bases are TGTGCCAGCAGTAATCTCGAAAATCAGCCCCAGCATTTT. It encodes CASSNLENQPQHF.

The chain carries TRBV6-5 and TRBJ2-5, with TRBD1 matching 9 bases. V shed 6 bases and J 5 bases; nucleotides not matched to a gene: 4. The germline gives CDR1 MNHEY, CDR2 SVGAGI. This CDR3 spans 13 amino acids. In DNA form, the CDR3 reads TGTGCCAGCAGAAACAGGGGGCGGGAGACCCAGTACTTC. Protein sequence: CASRNRGRETQYF.

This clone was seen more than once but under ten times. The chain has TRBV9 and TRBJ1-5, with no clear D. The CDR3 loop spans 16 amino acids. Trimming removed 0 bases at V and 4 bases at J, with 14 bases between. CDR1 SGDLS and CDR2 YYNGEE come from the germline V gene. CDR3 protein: CASSVGGEVGNQPQHF. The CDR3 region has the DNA TGTGCCAGCAGCGTAGGCGGGGAGGTGGGGAATCAGCCCCAGCATTTT. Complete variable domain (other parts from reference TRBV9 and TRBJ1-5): DSGVTQTPKHLITATGQRVTLRCSPRSGDLSVYWYQQSLDQGLQFLIQYYNGEERAKGNILERFSAQQFPDLHSELNLSSLELGDSALYFCASSVGGEVGNQPQHFGDGTRLSIL.

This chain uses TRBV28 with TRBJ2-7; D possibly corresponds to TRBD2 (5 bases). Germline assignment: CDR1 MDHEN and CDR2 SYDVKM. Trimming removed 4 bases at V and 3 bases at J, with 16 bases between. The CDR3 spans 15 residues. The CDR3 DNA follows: TGTGCCAGCAGTTCGAGTACCGGGGTGGACTACGAGCAGTACTTC. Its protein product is CASSSSTGVDYEQYF.

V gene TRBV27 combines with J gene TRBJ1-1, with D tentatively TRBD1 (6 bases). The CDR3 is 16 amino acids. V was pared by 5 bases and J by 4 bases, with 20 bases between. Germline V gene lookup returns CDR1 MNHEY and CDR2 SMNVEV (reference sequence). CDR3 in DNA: TGTGCCAGCAGTCCCGAGGGGGGGGTGAGAGGCACTGAAGCTTTCTTT. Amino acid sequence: CASSPEGGVRGTEAFF.

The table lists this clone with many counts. The CDR3 protein is CASSLSRQRNSYEQYF. The CDR3 bases are TGTGCCAGCAGTTTATCGAGACAGAGGAACTCCTACGAGCAGTACTTC. This chain joins TRBV27 and TRBJ2-7, with D possibly being TRBD1 (5 bases). The CDR3 extends over 16 amino acids. Germline lookup yields CDR1 MNHEY and CDR2 SMNVEV (reference sequence). V dropped 0 bases and J dropped 0 bases, with 12 bases sitting between them.

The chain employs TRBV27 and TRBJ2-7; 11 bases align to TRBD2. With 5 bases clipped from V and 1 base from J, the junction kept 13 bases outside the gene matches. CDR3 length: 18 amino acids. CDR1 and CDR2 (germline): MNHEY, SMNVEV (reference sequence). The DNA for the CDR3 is TGTGCCAGCAGTCCACGATGGGTAGCGGGAGGGTTGTCCTACGAGCAGTACTTC. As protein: CASSPRWVAGGLSYEQYF.

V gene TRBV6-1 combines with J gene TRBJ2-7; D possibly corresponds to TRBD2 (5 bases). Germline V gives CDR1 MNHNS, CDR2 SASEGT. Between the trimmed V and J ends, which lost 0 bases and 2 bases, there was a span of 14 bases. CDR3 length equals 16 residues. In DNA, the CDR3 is TGTGCCAGCAGTGAAGCGCTTCGACGGGGAGCCTACGAGCAGTACTTC. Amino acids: CASSEALRRGAYEQYF.

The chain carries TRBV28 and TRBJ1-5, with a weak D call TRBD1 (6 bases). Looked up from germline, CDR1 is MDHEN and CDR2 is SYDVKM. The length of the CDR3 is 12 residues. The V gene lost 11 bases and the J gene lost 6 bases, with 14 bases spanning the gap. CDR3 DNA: TGTGCCGCAGCGAAGGGGGTTCAGCCCCAGCATTTT. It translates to CAAAKGVQPQHF.

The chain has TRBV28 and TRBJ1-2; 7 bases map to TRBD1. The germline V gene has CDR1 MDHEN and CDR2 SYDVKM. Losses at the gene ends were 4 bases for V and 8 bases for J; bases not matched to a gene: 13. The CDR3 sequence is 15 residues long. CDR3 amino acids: CASSSRWKGAQGYTF. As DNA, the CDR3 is TGTGCCAGCAGTTCTCGGTGGAAGGGGGCTCAAGGCTACACCTTC.

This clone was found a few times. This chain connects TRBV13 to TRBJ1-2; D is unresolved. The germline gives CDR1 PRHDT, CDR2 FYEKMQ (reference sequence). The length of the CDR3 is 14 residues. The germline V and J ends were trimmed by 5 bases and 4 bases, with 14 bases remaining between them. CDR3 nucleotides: TGTGCCAGCAGCGGACTTGGCAGTTTCTATGGCTACACCTTC. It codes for CASSGLGSFYGYTF.

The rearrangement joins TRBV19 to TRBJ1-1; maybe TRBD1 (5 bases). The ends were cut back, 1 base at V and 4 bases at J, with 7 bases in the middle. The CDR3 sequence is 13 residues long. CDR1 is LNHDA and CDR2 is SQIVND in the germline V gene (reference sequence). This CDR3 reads CASSIAGGTEAFF. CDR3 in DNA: TGTGCCAGTAGTATAGCCGGGGGCACTGAAGCTTTCTTT.

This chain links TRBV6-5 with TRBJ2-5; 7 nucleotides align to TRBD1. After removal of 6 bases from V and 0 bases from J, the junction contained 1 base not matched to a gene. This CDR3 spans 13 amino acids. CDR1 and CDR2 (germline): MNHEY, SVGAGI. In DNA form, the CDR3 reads TGTGCCAGCAGCAGGGGGTACCAAGAGACCCAGTACTTC. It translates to CASSRGYQETQYF.

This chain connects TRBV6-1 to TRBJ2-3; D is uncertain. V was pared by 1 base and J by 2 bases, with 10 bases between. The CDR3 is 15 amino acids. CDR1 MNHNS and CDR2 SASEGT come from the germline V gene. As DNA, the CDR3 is TGTGCCAGCAGTGAAGGGACGTTTATCACAGATACGCAGTATTTT. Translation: CASSEGTFITDTQYF.

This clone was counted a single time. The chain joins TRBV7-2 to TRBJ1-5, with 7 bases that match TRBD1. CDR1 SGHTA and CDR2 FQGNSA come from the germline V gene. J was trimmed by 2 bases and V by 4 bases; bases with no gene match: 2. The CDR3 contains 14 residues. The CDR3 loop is CASSWTGGNQPQHF. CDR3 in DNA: TGTGCCAGCAGCTGGACAGGCGGCAATCAGCCCCAGCATTTT.

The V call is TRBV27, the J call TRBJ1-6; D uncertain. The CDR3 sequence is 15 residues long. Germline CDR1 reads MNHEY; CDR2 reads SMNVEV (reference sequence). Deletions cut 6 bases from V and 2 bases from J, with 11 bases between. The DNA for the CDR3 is TGTGCCAGCAGGGGTCCGGGGACCTATAATTCACCCCTCCACTTT. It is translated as CASRGPGTYNSPLHF.

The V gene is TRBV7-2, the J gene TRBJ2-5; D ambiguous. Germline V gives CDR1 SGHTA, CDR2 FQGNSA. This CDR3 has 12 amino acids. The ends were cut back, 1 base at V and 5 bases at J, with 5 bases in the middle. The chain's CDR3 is CASSLGRETQYF. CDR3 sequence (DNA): TGTGCCAGCAGCTTAGGACGGGAGACCCAGTACTTC.

This CDR3 reads CASSPKIGTGEEKLFF. The CDR3, as DNA: TGTGCCAGCAGCCCCAAGATCGGGACAGGGGAAGAAAAACTGTTTTTT. The chain couples TRBV14 to TRBJ1-4, with 10 bases aligning to TRBD1. Germline trimming cut 4 bases from V and 8 bases from J; bases unmatched to any gene: 10. Germline-derived CDR1 and CDR2 are SGHDN and FVKESK. The CDR3 runs to 16 residues.

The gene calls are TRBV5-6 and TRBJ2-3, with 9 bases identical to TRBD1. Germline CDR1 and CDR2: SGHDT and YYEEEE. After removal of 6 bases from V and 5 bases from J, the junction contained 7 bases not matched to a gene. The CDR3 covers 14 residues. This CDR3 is CASTRDRVEDTQYF. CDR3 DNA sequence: TGTGCCAGCACCCGGGACAGGGTAGAAGATACGCAGTATTTT.

CDR3 sequence: CASSLLAGVSEQYF. CDR3 nucleotide sequence: TGTGCCAGCAGTTTACTAGCGGGAGTATCCGAGCAGTACTTC. The chain couples TRBV28 to TRBJ2-7; 10 positions agree with TRBD2. V was pared by 2 bases and J by 6 bases, with 4 bases of the junction left unmatched. Germline-derived CDR1 and CDR2 are MDHEN and SYDVKM. This CDR3 region has 14 residues.

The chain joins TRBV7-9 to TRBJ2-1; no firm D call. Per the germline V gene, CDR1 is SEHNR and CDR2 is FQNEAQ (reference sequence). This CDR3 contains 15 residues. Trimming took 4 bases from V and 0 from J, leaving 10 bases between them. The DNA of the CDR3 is TGTGCCAGCAGCTCCGGATCAGGCTCCTACAATGAGCAGTTCTTC. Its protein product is CASSSGSGSYNEQFF.